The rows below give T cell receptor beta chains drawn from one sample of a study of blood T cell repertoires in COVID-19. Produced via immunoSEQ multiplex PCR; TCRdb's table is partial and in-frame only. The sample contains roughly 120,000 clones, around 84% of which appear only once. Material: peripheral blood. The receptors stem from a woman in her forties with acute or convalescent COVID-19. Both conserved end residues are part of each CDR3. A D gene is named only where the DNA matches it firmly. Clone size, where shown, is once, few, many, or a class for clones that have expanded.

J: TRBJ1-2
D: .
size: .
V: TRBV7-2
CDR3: CASSFNKDRHYGYTF
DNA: TGTGCCAGCAGCTTTAACAAAGACAGGCACTATGGCTACACCTTC

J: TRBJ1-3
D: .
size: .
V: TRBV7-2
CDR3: CASSLYTGSGNTIYF
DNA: TGTGCCAGCAGCTTATACACAGGGTCTGGAAACACCATATATTTT

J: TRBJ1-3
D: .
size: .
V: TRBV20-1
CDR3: CSASSFQEAAGNTIYF
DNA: TGCAGTGCTAGTTCGTTCCAGGAGGCAGCTGGAAACACCATATATTTT

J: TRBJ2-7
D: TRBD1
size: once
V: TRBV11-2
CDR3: CASSLEGQPSYEQYF
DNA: TGTGCCAGCAGCTTAGAGGGACAGCCTTCCTACGAGCAGTACTTC

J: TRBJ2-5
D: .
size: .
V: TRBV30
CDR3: CAWRPLGGRETQYF
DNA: TGTGCCTGGAGGCCACTGGGGGGGCGAGAGACCCAGTACTTC

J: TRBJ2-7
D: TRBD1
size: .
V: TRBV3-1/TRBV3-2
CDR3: CASRCGTGESSYEQYF
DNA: TGTGCCAGCAGGTGCGGGACAGGGGAGAGCTCCTACGAGCAGTACTTC

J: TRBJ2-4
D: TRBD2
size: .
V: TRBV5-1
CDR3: CASSLGSGAVQYF
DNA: TGCGCCAGCAGCTTGGGTAGCGGGGCGGTTCAGTACTTC

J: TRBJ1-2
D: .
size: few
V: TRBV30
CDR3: CAETGGSSRGYTF
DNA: TGTGCCGAGACCGGAGGATCATCTCGGGGCTACACCTTC

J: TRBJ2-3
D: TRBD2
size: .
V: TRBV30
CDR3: CACRGAGGYTDTQYF
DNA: TGTGCCTGTAGAGGGGCGGGGGGGTACACAGATACGCAGTATTTT

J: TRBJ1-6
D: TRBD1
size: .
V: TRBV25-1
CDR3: CASSPQGVNSPLHF
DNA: TGTGCCAGCAGTCCACAGGGGGTGAATTCACCCCTCCACTTT

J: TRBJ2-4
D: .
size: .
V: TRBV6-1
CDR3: CASSELRGATQGTKNIQYF
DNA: TGTGCCAGCAGTGAACTAAGGGGCGCGACTCAAGGAACCAAAAACATTCAGTACTTC

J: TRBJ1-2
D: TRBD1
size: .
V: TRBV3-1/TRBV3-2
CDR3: CASSAGGTGRYGYTF
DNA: TGTGCCAGCAGCGCGGGGGGGACAGGCCGCTATGGCTACACCTTC

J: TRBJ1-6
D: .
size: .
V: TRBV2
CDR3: CASSGDSLNSPLHF
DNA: TGTGCCAGCAGTGGAGACAGCCTAAATTCACCCCTCCACTTT

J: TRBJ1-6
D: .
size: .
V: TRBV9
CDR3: CASSVDLGRGSPLHF
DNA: TGTGCCAGCAGCGTAGATCTGGGTAGGGGTTCACCCCTCCACTTT

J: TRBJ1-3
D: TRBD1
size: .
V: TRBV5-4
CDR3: CASSKDRSNTIYF
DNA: TGTGCCAGCAGCAAGGACAGGTCAAACACCATATATTTT

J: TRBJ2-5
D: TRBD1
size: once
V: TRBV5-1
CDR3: CASSSGQGNQETQYF
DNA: TGCGCCAGCAGCTCGGGACAGGGTAACCAAGAGACCCAGTACTTC